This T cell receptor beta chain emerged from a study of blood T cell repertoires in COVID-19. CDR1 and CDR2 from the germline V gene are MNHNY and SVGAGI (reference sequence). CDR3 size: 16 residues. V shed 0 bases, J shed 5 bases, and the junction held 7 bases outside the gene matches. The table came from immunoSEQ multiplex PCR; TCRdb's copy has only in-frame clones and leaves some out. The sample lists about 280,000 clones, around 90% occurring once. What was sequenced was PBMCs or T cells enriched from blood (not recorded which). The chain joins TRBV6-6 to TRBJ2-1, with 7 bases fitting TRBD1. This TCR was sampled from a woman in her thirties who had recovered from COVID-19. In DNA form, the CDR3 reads TGTGCCAGCAGTTACTCGATACAGGGGTTAGACAATGAGCAGTTCTTC. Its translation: CASSYSIQGLDNEQFF.